Each of the 14 T cell receptor beta chains below was sequenced from the same sample in a study of blood T cell repertoires in COVID-19. Sequenced by immunoSEQ multiplex PCR; TCRdb stores in-frame clones only, minus some. The top ten clones hold 4.5% to 6% of a sample with about 280,000 clones, 65% to 90% of them seen once. Sequencing was done on a sample of peripheral blood. These receptors were collected from a man aged 50 to 59 with active or convalescent COVID-19.

The chain employs TRBV3-1 (or the pseudogene TRBV3-2) and TRBJ2-5; D call uncertain. Trimming stripped 3 bases from V and 5 bases from J, with 10 bases between. Germline CDR1 is LGHDT and CDR2 is YNNKEL (reference sequence). The CDR3 runs 13 residues. CDR3 sequence reads: CASSHGSRETQYF. The DNA of the CDR3 is TGTGCCAGCAGCCATGGGTCCAGGGAGACCCAGTACTTC.

V and J are TRBV30 and TRBJ2-1; 9 nucleotides align to TRBD2. V lost 3 bases and J lost 7; bases outside the gene matches: 16. Germline CDR1 and CDR2: GTSNPN and SVGIG (reference sequence). The CDR3 is 17 amino acids. The CDR3 nucleotides are TGTGCCTGGAGAGTAGAGGATTCCAGCGGGAGGTTAAATGAGCAGTTCTTC. Amino acids: CAWRVEDSSGRLNEQFF.

The chain uses TRBV5-1 and TRBJ1-2; TRBD1 is a possible D gene (6 bases). This CDR3 is built from 18 residues. Trimming took 0 bases from V and 0 from J, leaving 18 bases between them. In germline, CDR1 is SGHRS, CDR2 YFSETQ. The CDR3 coding sequence is TGCGCCAGCAGCTTGGGGGGGCTACAGGGCTCCTCTAACTATGGCTACACCTTC. Translation: CASSLGGLQGSSNYGYTF.

CDR3: CASRVTGNTEAFF. CDR3 nucleotides: TGCGCCAGCAGAGTTACTGGGAACACTGAAGCTTTCTTT. V and J are TRBV5-1 and TRBJ1-1, with D hard to call. This CDR3 comprises 13 residues. V lost 5 bases, J lost 1 base, and 9 bases lay in between. The germline V gene has CDR1 SGHRS and CDR2 YFSETQ.

The chain has TRBV21-1 and TRBJ2-3; no DNA check was done on the table's D call, TRBD1. TRBV21-1 is marked as a pseudogene. The length of the CDR3 is 18 residues. The DNA for the CDR3 is TGTGCCAGCAGCAAAGTCAATAGGGGACAGTCTAGCACAGATACGCAGTATTTT. It yields the protein CASSKVNRGQSSTDTQYF.

The chain joins TRBV9 to TRBJ2-1; a weak D match, TRBD1 (6 bases). Trimming shortened V by 4 bases and J by 0 bases, and 20 bases separated the two germline ends. The CDR3 has 18 amino acids. Germline values: CDR1 SGDLS, CDR2 YYNGEE. The CDR3 is CASSPTGLPPSSYNEQFF. CDR3 sequence (DNA): TGTGCCAGCAGCCCTACAGGGTTACCCCCGAGCTCCTACAATGAGCAGTTCTTC.

The chain is built from TRBV18 and TRBJ2-3; D is undetermined. CDR3 length: 13 residues. V lost 6 bases to trimming and J lost 4 bases, with 11 bases between them. Germline CDR1 and CDR2: KGHSH and LQKENI. CDR3 amino acids: CASSINEADTQYF. The CDR3, as DNA: TGTGCCAGCTCTATTAACGAGGCAGATACGCAGTATTTT. The full variable domain, its missing parts supplied by reference TRBV18 and TRBJ2-3, is NAGVMQNPRHLVRRRGQEARLRCSPMKGHSHVYWYRQLPEEGLKFMVYLQKENIIDESGMPKERFSAEFPKEGPSILRIQQVVRGDSAAYFCASSINEADTQYFGPGTRLTVL.

CDR3 bases: TGTGCCAGCAGCTTGGTAATCGGGGAGCTGTTTTTT. Amino acids: CASSLVIGELFF. V gene TRBV5-6 combines with J gene TRBJ2-2; the D is unclear. The CDR3 totals 12 residues. From germline, CDR1 is SGHDT and CDR2 YYEEEE. Trimming left V 0 bases short and J 7 bases short, with 4 bases between. Together with reference TRBV5-6 and TRBJ2-2, the CDR3 gives the full variable domain: DAGVTQSPTHLIKTRGQQVTLRCSPKSGHDTVSWYQQALGQGPQFIFQYYEEEERQRGNFPDRFSGHQFPNYSSELNVNALLLGDSALYLCASSLVIGELFFGEGSRLTVL.

V and J are TRBV28 and TRBJ1-2, with D unresolved. Germline V gene sequence: CDR1 MDHEN, CDR2 SYDVKM. The CDR3 is made up of 15 amino acids. Trimming removed 6 bases from V and 0 bases from J, with 14 bases in between. Here the CDR3 reads CASSPVGNTNYGYTF. For the CDR3, the DNA is TGTGCCAGCAGCCCGGTGGGCAACACTAACTATGGCTACACCTTC.

The chain is built from TRBV28 and TRBJ1-1; D gene unclear. This CDR3 is 11 amino acids long. Trimming pared 6 bases from V and 2 bases from J, leaving 4 bases between. In germline, CDR1 is MDHEN, CDR2 SYDVKM. As DNA, the CDR3 is TGTGCCAGCAGAACAAACACTGAAGCTTTCTTT. Amino acid sequence: CASRTNTEAFF.

The gene calls are TRBV5-4 and TRBJ2-2, with 8 bases identical to TRBD2. Trimming took 3 bases from V and 0 from J; bases not matched to a gene: 1. This CDR3 is 15 amino acids long. Germline V gene data show CDR1 as SGHNT and CDR2 as YYREEE (reference sequence). CDR3 amino acids: CASSYSGANTGELFF. CDR3 bases: TGTGCCAGCAGCTATAGCGGGGCGAACACCGGGGAGCTGTTTTTT.

V gene TRBV28 combines with J gene TRBJ1-1, with D uncertain. The germline V gene encodes CDR1 MDHEN and CDR2 SYDVKM. V was trimmed by 4 bases and J by 1 base, leaving 10 bases between them. CDR3 length: 14 amino acids. The CDR3 loop is CASSSPPENTEAFF. The CDR3 region has the DNA TGTGCCAGCAGTTCTCCCCCAGAGAACACTGAAGCTTTCTTT.

The gene calls are TRBV7-9 and TRBJ2-3; a possible D gene is TRBD1 (6 bases). Trimming shortened V by 5 bases and J by 4 bases, and 13 bases separated the two germline ends. The germline gives CDR1 SEHNR, CDR2 FQNEAQ (reference sequence). The CDR3 contains 14 residues. The CDR3 is CASSPRAGADTQYF. DNA of the CDR3: TGTGCCAGCAGCCCCCGTGCAGGGGCAGATACGCAGTATTTT.

The gene calls are TRBV25-1 and TRBJ2-4, with 7 bases matching TRBD2. CDR1 and CDR2 (germline): MGHDK, SYGVNS. The CDR3 covers 14 residues. Trimming cost V 5 bases and J 1 base; bases outside gene matches: 2. Written as DNA, the CDR3 is TGTGCCAGCAGTCCCGGGGGGGCCAAAAACATTCAGTACTTC. This encodes CASSPGGAKNIQYF.